This T cell receptor (beta chain) was sequenced in a study of T-cell memory formation after mild COVID-19. Study observations and caveats: Some clones that responded turned up in pre-infection memory, which suggests that cross-reactive memory joined in. From day 15 to 85, contracting clones were balanced between CD4 and CD8, whereas later expanders leaned toward CD4+.

Libraries for TCRalpha and TCRbeta carried sample barcodes and unique molecular identifiers via 5'RACE. A single record per CDR3 protein comes from TCRdb applying MiXCR to the 5' RACE reads. Here the sample spans roughly 170,000 distinct CDR3 sequences, 20% to 25% being singletons. V lost 7 bases and J lost 2, with 19 bases in between. The CDR3 totals 16 residues. In germline, CDR1 is MNHEY, CDR2 SVGEGT. A word on this clonotype: Its antigen is not known.

The source is an adult woman who had mild COVID-19 (a few samples of this study predate the infection). Cell type and time point are not known. The material sequenced was PBMCs or a T cell subset sorted from them (not recorded which). The rearrangement links TRBV6-2 or TRBV6-3 to TRBJ2-3; D is undetermined. Written as DNA, the CDR3 is TGTGCCAGCACCATACCGGAACTGGCTGACACAGATACGCAGTATTTT. It yields the protein CASTIPELADTDTQYF.